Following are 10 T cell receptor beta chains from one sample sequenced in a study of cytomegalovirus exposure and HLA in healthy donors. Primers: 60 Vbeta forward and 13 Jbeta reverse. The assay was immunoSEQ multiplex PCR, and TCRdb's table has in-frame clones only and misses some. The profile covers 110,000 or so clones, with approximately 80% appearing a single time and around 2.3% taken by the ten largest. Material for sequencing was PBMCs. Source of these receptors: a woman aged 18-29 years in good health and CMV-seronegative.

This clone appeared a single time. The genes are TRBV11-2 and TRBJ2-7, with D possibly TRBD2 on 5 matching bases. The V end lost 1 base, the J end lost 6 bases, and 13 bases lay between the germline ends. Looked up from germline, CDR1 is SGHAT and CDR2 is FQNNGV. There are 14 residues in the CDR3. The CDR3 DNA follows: TGTGCCAGCAGCTTAGTTGACGGGGTAAGCGAGCAGTACGTC. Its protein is CASSLVDGVSEQYV.

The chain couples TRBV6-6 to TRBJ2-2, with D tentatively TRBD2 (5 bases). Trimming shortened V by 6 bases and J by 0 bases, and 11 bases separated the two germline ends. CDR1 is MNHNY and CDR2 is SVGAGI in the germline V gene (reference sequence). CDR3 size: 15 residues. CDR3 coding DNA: TGTGCCAGCAGGAGAGACGGGGCGAACACCGGGGAGCTGTTTTTT. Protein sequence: CASRRDGANTGELFF.

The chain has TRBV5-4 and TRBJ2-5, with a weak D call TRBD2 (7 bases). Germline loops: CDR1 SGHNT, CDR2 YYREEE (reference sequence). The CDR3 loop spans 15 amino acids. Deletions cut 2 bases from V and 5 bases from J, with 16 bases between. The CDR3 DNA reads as TGTGCCAGCAGCTTAGGGGGGGGAGGGGGTGAGACCCAGTACTTC. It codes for CASSLGGGGGETQYF.

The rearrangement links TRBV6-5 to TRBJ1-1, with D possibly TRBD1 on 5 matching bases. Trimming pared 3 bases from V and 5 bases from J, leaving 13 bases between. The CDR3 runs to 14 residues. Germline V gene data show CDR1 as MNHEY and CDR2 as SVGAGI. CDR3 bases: TGTGCCAGCAGTTATTGGGGGGAAGTTACTGAAGCTTTCTTT. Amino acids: CASSYWGEVTEAFF.

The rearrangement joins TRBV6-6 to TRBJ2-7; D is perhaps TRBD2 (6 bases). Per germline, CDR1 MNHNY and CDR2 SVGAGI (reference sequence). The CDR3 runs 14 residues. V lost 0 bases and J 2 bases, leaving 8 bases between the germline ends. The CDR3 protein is CASSYSAGPYEQYF. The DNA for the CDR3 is TGTGCCAGCAGTTACTCAGCGGGTCCCTACGAGCAGTACTTC.

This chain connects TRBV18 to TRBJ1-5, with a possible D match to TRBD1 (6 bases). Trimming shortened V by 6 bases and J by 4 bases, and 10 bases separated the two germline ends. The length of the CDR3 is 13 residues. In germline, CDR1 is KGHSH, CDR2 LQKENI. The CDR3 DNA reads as TGTGCCAGCTCTCCAGGGGAGAATCAGCCCCAGCATTTT. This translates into CASSPGENQPQHF.

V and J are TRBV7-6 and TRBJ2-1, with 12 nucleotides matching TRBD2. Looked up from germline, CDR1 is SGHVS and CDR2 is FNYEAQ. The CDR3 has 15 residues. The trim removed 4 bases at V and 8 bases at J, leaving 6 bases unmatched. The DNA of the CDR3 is TGTGCCAGCAGCTCCCAGACTAGCGGGAGCGATGAGCAGTTCTTC. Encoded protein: CASSSQTSGSDEQFF.

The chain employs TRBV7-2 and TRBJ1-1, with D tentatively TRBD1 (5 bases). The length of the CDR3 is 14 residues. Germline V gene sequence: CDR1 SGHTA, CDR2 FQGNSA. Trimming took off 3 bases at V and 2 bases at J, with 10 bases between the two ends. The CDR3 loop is CASSFGGVNTEAFF. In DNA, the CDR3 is TGTGCCAGCAGCTTTGGGGGGGTTAACACTGAAGCTTTCTTT.

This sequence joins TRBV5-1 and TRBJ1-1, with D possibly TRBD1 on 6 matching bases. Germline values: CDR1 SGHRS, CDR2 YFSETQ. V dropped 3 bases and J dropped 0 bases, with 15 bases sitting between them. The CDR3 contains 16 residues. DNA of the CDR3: TGCGCCAGCAGCTCAAAGGGGGAGGGCCTGAACACTGAAGCTTTCTTT. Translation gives CASSSKGEGLNTEAFF.

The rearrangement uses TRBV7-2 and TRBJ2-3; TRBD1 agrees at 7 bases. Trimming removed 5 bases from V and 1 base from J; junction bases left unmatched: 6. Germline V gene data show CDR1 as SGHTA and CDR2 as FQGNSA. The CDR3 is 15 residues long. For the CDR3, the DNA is TGTGCCAGCAGCGTCCGGGACAGAGGCACAGATACGCAGTATTTT. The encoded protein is CASSVRDRGTDTQYF. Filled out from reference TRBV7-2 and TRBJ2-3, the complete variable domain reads GAGVSQSPSNKVTEKGKDVELRCDPISGHTALYWYRQSLGQGLEFLIYFQGNSAPDKSGLPSDRFSAERTGGSVSTLTIQRTQQEDSAVYLCASSVRDRGTDTQYFGPGTRLTVL.